This TCR beta chain was documented in a study of blood T cell repertoires in COVID-19. The protocol was immunoSEQ multiplex PCR, while the TCRdb copy is restricted to in-frame clones and leaves out a portion. The sample yields approximately 100,000 clones, around 82% seen once. The sequence derives from a man between 65 and 85 years old with active or convalescent COVID-19. Sequencing used peripheral blood.

In DNA form, the CDR3 reads TGTGCCATCAGACTGCAACAGGGGCTAGGGGGCTACACCTTC. It translates to CAIRLQQGLGGYTF. The rearrangement uses TRBV10-3 and TRBJ1-2, with 7 bases identical to TRBD1. Germline CDR1 is ENHRY and CDR2 is SYGVKD. The CDR3 contains 14 residues. V was clipped by 6 bases and J by 8 bases; unmatched bases: 12.